This TCR beta chain emerged from a study of cytomegalovirus exposure and HLA in healthy donors. With 60 Vbeta and 13 Jbeta primers, the PCR was carried out. The method was immunoSEQ multiplex PCR; TCRdb's version includes in-frame clones alone and lacks a portion of them. The sample holds 180,000 or so clones, approximately 80% seen once. In regard to this clone: The antigen remains unidentified.

Study-wide results and caveats: Per a prior analysis, the majority of TCR beta V segments were productive roughly 90% or roughly 30% of the time.

Germline V gene sequence: CDR1 LGHNA, CDR2 YSLEER. Trimming removed 0 bases at V and 2 bases at J, with 10 bases between. This CDR3 has 15 residues. The specimen sequenced was PBMCs. The origin of this receptor is a boy aged 2 to 10 in good health and CMV-seronegative. This chain connects TRBV4-3 to TRBJ2-5; the D gene is possibly TRBD1 (5 bases). The CDR3 here is CASSQEGADQETQYF. The CDR3 nucleotides are TGCGCCAGCAGCCAAGAAGGGGCGGATCAAGAGACCCAGTACTTC.